This T cell receptor beta chain was recovered during a study of blood T cells in healthy people across ages. About the research overall: Template-switching capture recovered about one barcoded beta molecule per two T cells. Study findings and constraints: Significant beta diversity loss was already apparent by age approximately 36, declining roughly linearly. The unsorted PBMCs prevented any conclusive comparison of naive versus antigen-experienced cells. Compared with aged donors, long-lived donors showed fewer expanded clones, suggesting selection.

V gave up 6 bases and J gave up 8 bases; unmatched junction bases: 7. The CDR3 contains 14 residues. Germline V gene data show CDR1 as MNHEY and CDR2 as SVGEGT. Sample-barcoded 5' priming and a J-beta primer mix drove a second PCR of roughly 7 to 11 cycles. TCRdb analysed the 5' RACE reads with MiXCR anew, one entry per CDR3 protein. This table has about 780,000 distinct CDR3 sequences, 62% appearing once. This clonotype occurred a few times. Its target is not known. The V call is TRBV6-2 or TRBV6-3, the J call TRBJ2-1, with 10 bases lining up with TRBD2. The clonotype was recovered from a man in his thirties or forties in good health. Sequencing was performed on blood. In nucleotides, the CDR3 is TGTGCCAGCAGCGGACTAGCGGCGCAGGATGAGCAGTTCTTC. The encoded protein is CASSGLAAQDEQFF.